The next 8 T cell receptor beta chains were all read from a single sample in a study of CD8 T cells in Susac syndrome. Random hexamers primed reverse transcription of about 0.45 to 1 ug RNA. MiXCR, applied by TCRdb to the immunoSEQ multiplex PCR reads, yields one record per CDR3 protein. The sample gives 400,000 to 550,000 distinct CDR3 sequences, around 85% of which show up once; around 0.12% is in the top ten. Sequenced: CD8+ T cells from PBMCs. These receptors were taken from a human donor with multiple sclerosis.

The V call is TRBV28, the J call TRBJ1-4; D possibly corresponds to TRBD1 (6 bases). The CDR3 consists of 17 residues. The germline V and J ends were trimmed by 5 bases and 3 bases, with 19 bases remaining between them. The germline CDR1 and CDR2 sequences are MDHEN and SYDVKM. The CDR3 is CASSTSGERSPNEKLFF. CDR3 DNA sequence: TGTGCCAGCAGTACCTCAGGGGAACGGAGCCCTAATGAAAAACTGTTTTTT.

The CDR3 DNA is TGTGCCAGCAGTTACTCGGACAAAGGGGGTGAGCAGTTCTTC. Its protein product is CASSYSDKGGEQFF. The chain has TRBV6-6 and TRBJ2-1; a possible D gene is TRBD1 (6 bases). V was shortened by 0 bases and J by 9 bases, with 12 bases between the two germline ends. Germline values: CDR1 MNHNY, CDR2 SVGAGI (reference sequence). The CDR3 has 14 residues.

The V and J genes are TRBV3-1 and TRBJ2-7; no clear D. The CDR3 is 15 amino acids. Germline V gene sequence: CDR1 LGHDT, CDR2 YNNKEL (reference sequence). V lost 3 bases, J lost 1 base, and 13 bases lay in between. The CDR3 coding sequence is TGTGCCAGCAGCCACCCCAGCTGGGGTTCCTACGAGCAGTACTTC. Its protein is CASSHPSWGSYEQYF.

The chain carries TRBV19 and TRBJ1-2; the D is unclear. The CDR3 spans 14 residues. The germline V gene has CDR1 LNHDA and CDR2 SQIVND (reference sequence). Trimming shortened V by 6 bases and J by 4 bases, and 15 bases separated the two germline ends. CDR3 sequence: CASSSSGWSYGYTF. CDR3 nucleotide sequence: TGTGCCAGTAGCTCCTCGGGATGGAGCTATGGCTACACCTTC.

The chain links TRBV29-1 to TRBJ1-1; D is uncertain. CDR1 SQVTM and CDR2 ANQGSEA come from the germline V gene. Trimming took 7 bases from V and 4 from J, leaving 13 bases between them. The CDR3 is 12 amino acids. DNA of the CDR3: TGCAGCGCCCTCGAGGCTTCCACTGAAGCTTTCTTT. It encodes CSALEASTEAFF. Full variable domain (rest looked up from reference TRBV29-1 and TRBJ1-1): SAVISQKPSRDICQRGTSLTIQCQVDSQVTMMFWYRQQPGQSLTLIATANQGSEATYESGFVIDKFPISRPNLTFSTLTVSNMSPEDSSIYLCSALEASTEAFFGQGTRLTVV.

This chain joins TRBV7-9 and TRBJ2-1, with a tentative D call TRBD2 (5 bases). Per the germline V gene, CDR1 is SEHNR and CDR2 is FQNEAQ (reference sequence). The CDR3 sequence is 16 residues long. V was clipped by 3 bases and J by 0 bases, with 12 bases between them. The CDR3 region has the DNA TGTGCCAGCAGCTTTCTCGACTACAACTCCTACAATGAGCAGTTCTTC. Its translation is CASSFLDYNSYNEQFF.

This chain links TRBV7-3 with TRBJ2-3; a weak D match, TRBD2 (6 bases). CDR3 length: 16 residues. Trimming left V 2 bases short and J 2 bases short, with 14 bases between. The germline CDR1 and CDR2 sequences are SGHTA and FQGTGA. CDR3 region: CASSLGSGLPTDTQYF. For the CDR3, the DNA is TGTGCCAGCAGCTTAGGTTCGGGACTCCCCACAGATACGCAGTATTTT.

The rearrangement uses TRBV6-5 and TRBJ2-1; D tentatively reads TRBD1 or TRBD2 (5 bases each). In germline, CDR1 is MNHEY, CDR2 SVGAGI. The V end was cut by 7 bases, the J end by 8 bases, with 21 bases between. This CDR3 is 15 amino acids long. CDR3 amino acids: CASKKGGLGDDEQFF. Here the CDR3 DNA reads TGTGCCAGCAAGAAGGGCGGACTTGGGGACGATGAGCAGTTCTTC.